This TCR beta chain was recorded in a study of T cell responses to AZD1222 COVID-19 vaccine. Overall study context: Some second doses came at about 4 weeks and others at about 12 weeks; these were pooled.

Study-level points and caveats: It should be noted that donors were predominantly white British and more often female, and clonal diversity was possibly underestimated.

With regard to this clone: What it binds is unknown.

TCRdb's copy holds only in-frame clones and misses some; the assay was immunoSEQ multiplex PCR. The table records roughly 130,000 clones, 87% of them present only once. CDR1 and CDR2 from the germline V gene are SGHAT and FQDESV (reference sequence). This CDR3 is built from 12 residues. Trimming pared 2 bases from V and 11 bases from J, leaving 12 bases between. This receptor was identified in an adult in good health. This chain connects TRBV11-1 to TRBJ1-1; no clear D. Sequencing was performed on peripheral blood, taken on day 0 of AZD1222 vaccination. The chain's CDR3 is CASSLQNTPAFF. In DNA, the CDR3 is TGTGCCAGCAGCTTACAGAACACCCCGGCTTTCTTT.